Following are 31 T cell receptor beta chains from one sample sequenced in a study of T cell responses to AZD1222 COVID-19 vaccine. The method was immunoSEQ multiplex PCR; TCRdb's version includes in-frame clones alone and lacks a portion of them. The data show around 120,000 clones, 90% seen once. The material was peripheral blood, obtained on day 0 of AZD1222 vaccination. The receptors were sampled from an adult in good health.

The V and J genes are TRBV2 and TRBJ1-2, with 8 bases fitting TRBD1. Germline assignment: CDR1 SNHLY and CDR2 FYNNEI. The CDR3 consists of 16 residues. The trim removed 5 bases at V and 4 bases at J, leaving 12 bases unmatched. In DNA form, the CDR3 reads TGTGCCAGCAGTACTCCCCAGGGGGCCCTCCTCTATGGCTACACCTTC. As protein: CASSTPQGALLYGYTF. The full variable domain, rest sourced from reference TRBV2 and TRBJ1-2, is EPEVTQTPSHQVTQMGQEVILRCVPISNHLYFYWYRQILGQKVEFLVSFYNNEISEKSEIFDDQFSVERPDGSNFTLKIRSTKLEDSAMYFCASSTPQGALLYGYTFGSGTRLTVV.

The rearrangement uses TRBV7-8 and TRBJ1-1; D gene unclear. V shed 3 bases and J shed 8 bases, with 16 bases lying between them. Germline-derived CDR1 and CDR2 are SGHVS and FQNEAQ. There are 14 residues in the CDR3. CDR3 amino acids: CASSLEQTLAEAFF. The DNA of the CDR3 is TGTGCCAGCAGCTTGGAACAGACTCTGGCGGAAGCTTTCTTT.

The V call is TRBV7-3, the J call TRBJ2-5; D not certain. V was clipped by 5 bases and J by 7 bases, with 14 bases between them. Germline lookup yields CDR1 SGHTA and CDR2 FQGTGA. The CDR3 runs 13 residues. The CDR3 DNA follows: TGTGCCAGCAGCAAGGACCTGGTGGGGACCCAGTACTTC. Protein sequence: CASSKDLVGTQYF.

The V gene is TRBV18, the J gene TRBJ1-6; possibly TRBD1 for D (6 bases). Germline loops: CDR1 KGHSH, CDR2 LQKENI. This CDR3 is 14 amino acids long. Deletions cut 2 bases from V and 9 bases from J, with 11 bases between. The CDR3 reads CASSPTGASSPLHF. In DNA, the CDR3 is TGTGCCAGCTCACCAACGGGGGCGAGTTCACCCCTCCACTTT. Variable domain in full (rest from reference TRBV18 and TRBJ1-6): NAGVMQNPRHLVRRRGQEARLRCSPMKGHSHVYWYRQLPEEGLKFMVYLQKENIIDESGMPKERFSAEFPKEGPSILRIQQVVRGDSAAYFCASSPTGASSPLHFGNGTRLTVT.

The CDR3 region has the DNA TGTGCCAGCAGTTTAGGGTTAGACAGGAACACTGAAGCTTTCTTT. Residues: CASSLGLDRNTEAFF. The chain couples TRBV27 to TRBJ1-1; D is possibly TRBD1 (5 bases). The ends were cut back, 2 bases at V and 1 base at J, with 11 bases in the middle. This CDR3 has 15 residues. Germline V gene data show CDR1 as MNHEY and CDR2 as SMNVEV (reference sequence).

Points on this clone: The junction departs from the called germline gene at one end, perhaps through a read error. The J gene is TRBJ1-4, the V gene TRBV5-8; 7 nucleotides agree with TRBD1. From germline, CDR1 is SGHTS and CDR2 YDEGEE. The CDR3 runs 15 residues. The CDR3 DNA sequence: TGTGTCAGCAGCGGCCGGGACAGAGCTAATGAAAAACTGTTTTTT. Translated: CVSSGRDRANEKLFF.

The V call is TRBV18, the J call TRBJ1-2, with D unclear. Germline CDR1 and CDR2: KGHSH and LQKENI. Trimming removed 3 bases at V and 3 bases at J, with 11 bases between. The CDR3 length is 14 residues. The CDR3 spells CASSPSSVYYGYTF. CDR3 DNA: TGTGCCAGCTCACCTTCCAGCGTTTACTATGGCTACACCTTC.

The rearrangement links TRBV21-1 to TRBJ2-7; the table calls TRBD1, which could not be checked here. TRBV21-1 is noted as a pseudogene. This CDR3 contains 16 residues. The CDR3 nucleotides read TGTGCCAGCAGCAATTTACCGGGACAGGACCTCTTGGAGCAGTACTTC. Translating gives CASSNLPGQDLLEQYF.

The J gene is TRBJ2-4, the V gene TRBV2, with D uncertain. This CDR3 contains 14 residues. Trimming left V 0 bases short and J 9 bases short, with 12 bases between. Germline V gene data show CDR1 as SNHLY and CDR2 as FYNNEI. CDR3 in DNA: TGTGCCAGCAGTGAAGCGCGGATTAATAGCATTCAGTACTTC. Translation gives CASSEARINSIQYF.

V is TRBV27 and J is TRBJ2-5, with D possibly matching TRBD1 (6 bases). V was trimmed by 4 bases and J by 3 bases, leaving 12 bases between them. Germline CDR1 MNHEY, CDR2 SMNVEV (reference sequence). The CDR3 sequence is 14 residues long. CDR3 DNA sequence: TGTGCCAGCAGTTCAAGATCAGGGGAAGAGACCCAGTACTTC. It specifies CASSSRSGEETQYF.

The rearrangement uses TRBV27 and TRBJ2-7, with 8 nucleotides matching TRBD2. The CDR3 runs to 15 residues. Germline-derived CDR1 and CDR2 are MNHEY and SMNVEV (reference sequence). After removal of 6 bases from V and 4 bases from J, the junction contained 11 bases not matched to a gene. DNA for the CDR3: TGTGCCAGCAGACCTGGGACTAGTCGACCTTACGAGCAGTACTTC. It encodes CASRPGTSRPYEQYF.

The chain uses TRBV6-1 and TRBJ1-3; D might be TRBD1 (5 bases). The CDR3 consists of 14 residues. The germline V gene has CDR1 MNHNS and CDR2 SASEGT. V was clipped by 1 base and J by 7 bases, with 11 bases between them. Written as DNA, the CDR3 is TGTGCCAGCAGTGAAGGAACAAACAGGAACACCATATATTTT. The encoded protein is CASSEGTNRNTIYF.

V and J are TRBV7-9 and TRBJ1-3; D remains ambiguous. Germline V gene data show CDR1 as SEHNR and CDR2 as FQNEAQ (reference sequence). The V end lost 7 bases, the J end lost 9 bases, and 16 bases lay between the germline ends. The CDR3 runs to 13 residues. The CDR3 DNA follows: TGTGCCAGCAAACCTAGGACGGTCTCCACCATATATTTT. Amino acids: CASKPRTVSTIYF.

The chain links TRBV19 to TRBJ2-3; perhaps TRBD1 as D (5 bases). V lost 3 bases to trimming and J lost 3 bases, with 13 bases between them. Germline CDR1 is LNHDA and CDR2 is SQIVND (reference sequence). The CDR3 has 15 amino acids. CDR3 protein: CASSIMAGMTDTQYF. The CDR3 DNA is TGTGCCAGTAGTATTATGGCAGGGATGACAGATACGCAGTATTTT.

For the CDR3, the DNA is TGTGCCAGCTCACCCGAAAAATACAGAGGGGGCTACACCTTC. Amino acid sequence: CASSPEKYRGGYTF. J is TRBJ1-2 and V is TRBV18, with D unresolved. The V end lost 3 bases, the J end lost 8 bases, and 16 bases lay between the germline ends. CDR1 and CDR2 (germline): KGHSH, LQKENI. This CDR3 spans 14 amino acids.

V usage is TRBV19 and J usage is TRBJ2-7; D is unresolved. V was pared by 9 bases and J by 0 bases, with 18 bases between. This CDR3 is 15 amino acids long. Germline V gene data show CDR1 as LNHDA and CDR2 as SQIVND (reference sequence). In nucleotides, the CDR3 is TGTGCCAGCGCCCCTGGGCCAGTGAACTCCTACGAGCAGTACTTC. This gives the protein CASAPGPVNSYEQYF.

The chain has TRBV7-2 and TRBJ1-1, with D possibly matching TRBD1 (6 bases). CDR1 is SGHTA and CDR2 is FQGNSA in the germline V gene. V lost 4 bases to trimming and J lost 6 bases, with 12 bases between them. The CDR3 covers 13 residues. The CDR3, as DNA: TGTGCCAGCAGCTCCCCAGGGGACCCTGAAGCTTTCTTT. It specifies CASSSPGDPEAFF.

The J gene is TRBJ1-4, the V gene TRBV19, with D uncertain. Trimming took 1 base from V and 8 from J, leaving 8 bases between them. The germline CDR1 and CDR2 sequences are LNHDA and SQIVND (reference sequence). This CDR3 is 13 amino acids long. The CDR3 DNA is TGTGCCAGTAGTATAGGAATTGGGGAAAAACTGTTTTTT. Its translation: CASSIGIGEKLFF.

The chain is built from TRBV28 and TRBJ1-6; D is unclear. The ends were cut back, 5 bases at V and 7 bases at J, with 18 bases in the middle. The CDR3 has 16 amino acids. The germline V gene encodes CDR1 MDHEN and CDR2 SYDVKM. Here the CDR3 reads CASSQPDPVTNSPLHF. CDR3 nucleotide sequence: TGTGCCAGCAGTCAACCCGATCCAGTAACCAATTCACCCCTCCACTTT.

CDR3 in DNA: TGTGCCAGCAACCGACAGGGTTTAAACTATGGCTACACCTTC. Its translation: CASNRQGLNYGYTF. The chain carries TRBV18 and TRBJ1-2, with 7 bases lining up with TRBD1. The germline gives CDR1 KGHSH, CDR2 LQKENI. This CDR3 spans 14 amino acids. Trimming cost V 8 bases and J 2 bases; bases outside gene matches: 8.

CDR3 amino acids: CASSLTVSLGNTIYF. CDR3 coding DNA: TGTGCCAGCAGCCTGACCGTATCTCTGGGAAACACCATATATTTT. The rearrangement joins TRBV11-2 to TRBJ1-3; D is uncertain. The CDR3 consists of 15 residues. Germline-derived CDR1 and CDR2 are SGHAT and FQNNGV. Trimming removed 5 bases from V and 4 bases from J, with 15 bases in between.

The chain links TRBV19 to TRBJ1-5, with D possibly matching TRBD1 (6 bases). The CDR3 has 16 amino acids. The germline V gene has CDR1 LNHDA and CDR2 SQIVND (reference sequence). With 3 bases removed from V and 1 base from J, the gap between germline ends came to 13 bases. The CDR3 sequence is CASSITLRGSNQPQHF. As DNA, the CDR3 is TGTGCCAGTAGTATCACTTTGAGGGGGAGCAATCAGCCCCAGCATTTT.

The genes are TRBV19 and TRBJ2-7; 8 nucleotides line up with TRBD2. V shed 6 bases, J shed 5 bases, and the junction held 6 bases outside the gene matches. CDR3 length: 13 amino acids. CDR1 is LNHDA and CDR2 is SQIVND in the germline V gene (reference sequence). The CDR3 reads CASRRTSFHEQYF. DNA for the CDR3: TGTGCCAGTAGGAGGACTAGCTTCCACGAGCAGTACTTC.

V gene TRBV12-3 or TRBV12-4 combines with J gene TRBJ2-1; D may match TRBD1 or TRBD2 (5 bases each). The CDR3 spans 13 residues. V gave up 5 bases and J gave up 8 bases, with 13 bases separating them. CDR3 DNA: TGTGCCAGCAGTGGGACGACCGGTGATGAGCAGTTCTTC. This translates into CASSGTTGDEQFF.

The chain has TRBV9 and TRBJ2-3, with 9 nucleotides matching TRBD2. Germline values: CDR1 SGDLS, CDR2 YYNGEE. Trimming took 0 bases from V and 4 from J; bases not matched to a gene: 9. The CDR3 length is 17 residues. CDR3 in amino acids: CASSVAPLAGIADTQYF. CDR3 nucleotide sequence: TGTGCCAGCAGCGTAGCTCCCCTAGCGGGGATAGCAGATACGCAGTATTTT.

This rearrangement joins TRBV6-2 or TRBV6-3 to TRBJ2-4; 10 nucleotides agree with TRBD2. CDR1 is MNHEY, CDR2 SVGEGT, per germline. This CDR3 spans 13 amino acids. V shed 5 bases, J shed 5 bases, and the junction held 0 bases outside the gene matches. Written as DNA, the CDR3 is TGTGCCAGCAGTGGACTAGCGGAAAACATTCAGTACTTC. Amino acids: CASSGLAENIQYF.

The CDR3 loop reads CASKRSGASGYTF. As DNA, the CDR3 is TGTGCCAGCAAAAGGTCAGGGGCCTCGGGCTACACCTTC. The chain carries TRBV27 and TRBJ1-2; tentatively, D is TRBD1 (6 bases). From germline, CDR1 is MNHEY and CDR2 SMNVEV (reference sequence). Trimming took 7 bases from V and 8 from J, leaving 17 bases between them. This CDR3 region has 13 residues.

This chain joins TRBV7-7 and TRBJ2-5, with 9 bases matching TRBD1. Germline V CDR1 and CDR2: SSHAT, FNYEAQ (reference sequence). The CDR3 spans 15 residues. This CDR3 reads CASGRTGASQETQYF. CDR3 nucleotides: TGTGCTAGCGGAAGGACAGGGGCGTCGCAAGAGACCCAGTACTTC.

V and J are TRBV2 and TRBJ2-2, with D possibly being TRBD1 (5 bases). The germline gives CDR1 SNHLY, CDR2 FYNNEI. The ends were cut back, 6 bases at V and 2 bases at J, with 7 bases in the middle. The CDR3 has 13 residues. CDR3 amino acids: CASRQGNTGELFF. The CDR3 coding sequence is TGTGCCAGCAGGCAGGGCAACACCGGGGAGCTGTTTTTT.

The V call is TRBV19, the J call TRBJ1-2; TRBD1 is a possible D gene (5 bases). Germline-derived CDR1 and CDR2 are LNHDA and SQIVND (reference sequence). Trimming cost V 3 bases and J 7 bases, with 15 bases left between them. This CDR3 contains 14 residues. The CDR3 reads CASSMAQGVSGYTF. CDR3 sequence (DNA): TGTGCCAGTAGTATGGCCCAGGGCGTATCTGGCTACACCTTC. Variable domain in full (rest from reference TRBV19 and TRBJ1-2): DGGITQSPKYLFRKEGQNVTLSCEQNLNHDAMYWYRQDPGQGLRLIYYSQIVNDFQKGDIAEGYSVSREKKESFPLTVTSAQKNPTAFYLCASSMAQGVSGYTFGSGTRLTVV.

The J gene is TRBJ2-3, the V gene TRBV2; no clear D gene. V lost 0 bases to trimming and J lost 6 bases, with 10 bases between them. Germline CDR1 is SNHLY and CDR2 is FYNNEI. There are 14 residues in the CDR3. The CDR3 loop is CASSEALSTDTQYF. The CDR3 nucleotides are TGTGCCAGCAGTGAAGCGCTTAGTACTGATACGCAGTATTTT.